The 19 T cell receptor beta chains presented below share a single source sample, sequenced in a study of cytomegalovirus exposure and HLA in healthy donors. The PCR had 60 Vbeta and 13 Jbeta primers. Clones were sequenced by immunoSEQ multiplex PCR, and TCRdb holds only the in-frame ones, with some missing. Among 200,000 to 250,000 clones, approximately 80% were seen once, and the ten largest hold around 8.6%. The source material was PBMCs. The receptors stem from a woman aged 60 to 75 in good health and CMV-seropositive.

The chain links TRBV7-9 to TRBJ1-1, with 11 bases lining up with TRBD1. CDR1 SEHNR and CDR2 FQNEAQ come from the germline V gene (reference sequence). Trimming cost V 0 bases and J 7 bases; bases outside gene matches: 10. The CDR3 has 17 amino acids. The CDR3 nucleotides read TGTGCCAGCAGCTTAGCGAGGACAGGGGGCTCCCGGGATGAAGCTTTCTTT. Amino acid sequence: CASSLARTGGSRDEAFF.

V gene TRBV7-9 combines with J gene TRBJ2-1; TRBD2 aligns across 11 bases. V lost 4 bases and J lost 6; bases outside the gene matches: 14. CDR3 length equals 18 residues. Germline CDR1 and CDR2: SEHNR and FQNEAQ (reference sequence). This CDR3 is CASSSAEVAGGPGNEQFF. CDR3 in DNA: TGTGCCAGCAGCTCCGCTGAAGTAGCGGGAGGGCCTGGCAATGAGCAGTTCTTC.

This clone came up a few times. The chain has TRBV7-2 and TRBJ2-7, with 7 bases that match TRBD1. V lost 0 bases, J lost 2 bases, and 4 bases stayed unmatched. CDR3 length: 15 residues. The V gene's germline CDR1 is SGHTA and CDR2 FQGNSA. CDR3 residues: CASSLARRGTYEQYF. The CDR3 DNA sequence: TGTGCCAGCAGCTTAGCCCGCAGGGGGACCTACGAGCAGTACTTC. Full variable domain (outside the CDR3, taken from reference TRBV7-2 and TRBJ2-7): GAGVSQSPSNKVTEKGKDVELRCDPISGHTALYWYRQSLGQGLEFLIYFQGNSAPDKSGLPSDRFSAERTGGSVSTLTIQRTQQEDSAVYLCASSLARRGTYEQYFGPGTRLTVT.

The chain is built from TRBV18 and TRBJ1-2; no reliable D call. The CDR3 extends over 12 amino acids. V was clipped by 2 bases and J by 7 bases, with 8 bases between them. Germline V gene data show CDR1 as KGHSH and CDR2 as LQKENI. CDR3 sequence: CASSPSGGGYTF. The CDR3 coding sequence is TGTGCCAGCTCACCATCAGGTGGTGGCTACACCTTC.

V and J are TRBV20-1 and TRBJ2-5, with D unclear. This CDR3 has 11 amino acids. CDR1 is DFQATT, CDR2 SNEGSKA, per germline (reference sequence). V was shortened by 5 bases and J by 5 bases, with 9 bases between the two germline ends. CDR3 DNA sequence: TGCAGTGCTCCCTGGCGGGAGACCCAGTACTTC. Translating it yields CSAPWRETQYF.

In its sample, this clone was seen once. This sequence joins TRBV5-1 and TRBJ1-1, with D unresolved. Trimming took off 0 bases at V and 5 bases at J, with 8 bases between the two ends. Germline V gene lookup returns CDR1 SGHRS and CDR2 YFSETQ. CDR3 size: 13 residues. In DNA form, the CDR3 reads TGCGCCAGCAGCTTGGGTCTTCTAACTGAAGCTTTCTTT. Translated: CASSLGLLTEAFF.

The chain carries TRBV5-4 and TRBJ2-7, with 7 bases aligning to TRBD2. This CDR3 is built from 15 residues. With 1 base clipped from V and 0 bases from J, the junction kept 4 bases outside the gene matches. Germline-derived CDR1 and CDR2 are SGHNT and YYREEE (reference sequence). The CDR3 DNA reads TGTGCCAGCAGCTTGCAGCGGGGTAGCTCCTACGAGCAGTACTTC. Translating gives CASSLQRGSSYEQYF.

This chain links TRBV9 with TRBJ2-2; a possible D gene is TRBD2 (5 bases). This CDR3 has 14 residues. V lost 0 bases and J lost 6, with 9 bases in between. Germline V gives CDR1 SGDLS, CDR2 YYNGEE. CDR3 in DNA: TGTGCCAGCAGCGTAGGTGGCGGGCCCGGGGAGCTGTTTTTT. Translating gives CASSVGGGPGELFF.

The gene calls are TRBV2 and TRBJ2-5; 9 positions match TRBD1. This CDR3 is 14 amino acids long. After removal of 1 base from V and 4 bases from J, the junction contained 1 base not matched to a gene. Per the germline V gene, CDR1 is SNHLY and CDR2 is FYNNEI. The CDR3 coding sequence is TGTGCCAGCAGTGAAGACAGGGGGCGAGAGACCCAGTACTTC. It yields the protein CASSEDRGRETQYF. Using reference TRBV2 and TRBJ2-5 for the parts outside the CDR3, the full variable domain is EPEVTQTPSHQVTQMGQEVILRCVPISNHLYFYWYRQILGQKVEFLVSFYNNEISEKSEIFDDQFSVERPDGSNFTLKIRSTKLEDSAMYFCASSEDRGRETQYFGPGTRLLVL.

The chain links TRBV5-1 to TRBJ2-5; D may be TRBD2 (5 bases). The end of the DNA fits TRBJ2-7 better, so the J call may be wrong. Germline CDR1 reads SGHRS; CDR2 reads YFSETQ. The CDR3 covers 15 residues. Here the CDR3 reads CASSQEARVAYEQYF. CDR3 in DNA: TGCGCCAGCAGTCAGGAGGCCCGGGTGGCCTACGAGCAGTACTTC.

CDR3 DNA sequence: TGTGCCAGCAGCGTAGAGGGTCTAGCGGGATACACAGATACGCAGTATTTT. It codes for CASSVEGLAGYTDTQYF. V and J are TRBV9 and TRBJ2-3, with 9 bases lining up with TRBD2. CDR3 length equals 17 residues. Germline loops: CDR1 SGDLS, CDR2 YYNGEE. With 0 bases clipped from V and 2 bases from J, the junction kept 7 bases outside the gene matches.

The chain has TRBV5-1 and TRBJ2-1, with D unresolved. The CDR3 is 15 residues long. CDR1 SGHRS and CDR2 YFSETQ come from the germline V gene. The germline V and J ends were trimmed by 6 bases and 0 bases, with 13 bases remaining between them. This CDR3 reads CASTFLPNSYNEQFF. The CDR3 DNA is TGCGCCAGCACTTTTTTGCCTAACTCCTACAATGAGCAGTTCTTC. Full variable domain (rest looked up from reference TRBV5-1 and TRBJ2-1): KAGVTQTPRYLIKTRGQQVTLSCSPISGHRSVSWYQQTPGQGLQFLFEYFSETQRNKGNFPGRFSGRQFSNSRSEMNVSTLELGDSALYLCASTFLPNSYNEQFFGPGTRLTVL.

The CDR3 DNA is TGTGCCAGCAGCCAGGACTCTAGTGCTAGTGCAGATACGCAGTATTTT. This translates into CASSQDSSASADTQYF. The rearrangement joins TRBV4-2 to TRBJ2-3; D perhaps matches TRBD2 (5 bases). The CDR3 length is 16 residues. Trimming shortened V by 3 bases and J by 4 bases, and 17 bases separated the two germline ends. Germline V CDR1 and CDR2: LGHNA, YNFKEQ.

V gene TRBV25-1 combines with J gene TRBJ2-3, with D maybe TRBD2 (6 bases). Trimming removed 5 bases at V and 0 bases at J, with 12 bases between. Germline loops: CDR1 MGHDK, CDR2 SYGVNS. This CDR3 is 15 amino acids long. CDR3 DNA: TGTGCCAGCAGTCCGGGGGATGGGAGCACAGATACGCAGTATTTT. Its protein is CASSPGDGSTDTQYF.

The chain employs TRBV5-4 and TRBJ2-3; TRBD2 aligns across 9 bases. Germline lookup yields CDR1 SGHNT and CDR2 YYREEE (reference sequence). The ends lost 4 bases at V and 6 bases at J; junction bases unmatched: 12. The CDR3 is 16 residues long. This CDR3 reads CASSGGTSMGGDTQYF. Written as DNA, the CDR3 is TGTGCCAGCAGCGGGGGGACTAGCATGGGTGGGGATACGCAGTATTTT.

The genes are TRBV5-1 and TRBJ1-4; D remains unclear. The V gene lost 0 bases and the J gene lost 3 bases, with 6 bases spanning the gap. Germline CDR1 is SGHRS and CDR2 is YFSETQ. The CDR3 sequence is 14 residues long. The CDR3 DNA is TGCGCCAGCAGCTTGGGCGGGTCTAATGAAAAACTGTTTTTT. Protein product: CASSLGGSNEKLFF.

The genes are TRBV20-1 and TRBJ2-1; 7 nucleotides agree with TRBD1. CDR3 size: 11 residues. V gave up 6 bases and J gave up 8 bases; unmatched junction bases: 4. The germline gives CDR1 DFQATT, CDR2 SNEGSKA (reference sequence). CDR3 sequence (DNA): TGCAGTGCCACCAGGGGGTATGAGCAGTTCTTC. Translation gives CSATRGYEQFF.

V is TRBV4-2 and J is TRBJ2-1, with 7 bases fitting TRBD2. The germline gives CDR1 LGHNA, CDR2 YNFKEQ. This CDR3 has 14 residues. V was pared by 4 bases and J by 7 bases, with 7 bases of the junction left unmatched. The CDR3 loop is CASSRRGSGNEQFF. CDR3 nucleotide sequence: TGTGCCAGCAGCCGGAGGGGTAGCGGGAATGAGCAGTTCTTC.

The gene calls are TRBV7-4 and TRBJ1-1; D is undetermined. V was shortened by 0 bases and J by 4 bases, with 15 bases between the two germline ends. Germline V gives CDR1 SGHVT, CDR2 SQSDAQ. The CDR3 contains 16 residues. Here the CDR3 reads CASSLAGQSEGTEAFF. The CDR3 region has the DNA TGTGCCAGCAGCTTAGCAGGGCAATCGGAGGGCACTGAAGCTTTCTTT.